The next 20 T cell receptor beta chains were all read from a single sample in a study of cytomegalovirus exposure and HLA in healthy donors. Amplification used 60 Vbeta primers and 13 Jbeta primers. Data came from immunoSEQ multiplex PCR; TCRdb stores just in-frame clones and leaves some out. The table records tens of thousands of clones, about 76% of them present only once. Sequencing input: PBMCs. Receptor source: a middle-aged man in good health and CMV-seronegative.

The sample holds one count of this clone. The chain carries TRBV6-5 and TRBJ2-6; the D call may be TRBD1 or TRBD2 (5 bases each). The V gene's germline CDR1 is MNHEY and CDR2 SVGAGI. This CDR3 comprises 15 residues. Trimming removed 4 bases from V and 2 bases from J, with 9 bases in between. This chain's CDR3 is CASSFSGPGANVLTF. The CDR3, as DNA: TGTGCCAGCAGTTTCTCGGGGCCTGGGGCCAACGTCCTGACTTTC.

The rearrangement joins TRBV9 to TRBJ2-1; 8 nucleotides line up with TRBD2. The CDR3 spans 18 residues. Germline V gene data show CDR1 as SGDLS and CDR2 as YYNGEE. Trimming at V came to 0 bases and at J to 0 bases, leaving 8 bases not matched to a gene. CDR3 region: CASSVVPAGVSSYNEQFF. DNA for the CDR3: TGTGCCAGCAGCGTAGTGCCAGCGGGGGTCAGCTCCTACAATGAGCAGTTCTTC.

The rearrangement uses TRBV2 and TRBJ1-5, with D perhaps TRBD1 (6 bases). The CDR3 loop spans 15 amino acids. Between the trimmed V and J ends, which lost 4 bases and 3 bases, there was a span of 13 bases. Per germline, CDR1 SNHLY and CDR2 FYNNEI. CDR3 residues: CASSVGQGFNQPQHF. The DNA for the CDR3 is TGTGCCAGCAGTGTCGGTCAGGGGTTCAATCAGCCCCAGCATTTT.

The chain couples TRBV11-3 to TRBJ2-7, with 9 positions matching TRBD1. Germline CDR1 and CDR2: SGHNT and YENEEA. Unmatched junction bases numbered 18, after V lost 6 bases and J lost 6 bases. This CDR3 contains 17 residues. CDR3 protein: CASSPGTGSVQLGEQYF. The CDR3 DNA follows: TGTGCCAGCAGTCCCGGGACAGGGTCAGTACAATTGGGCGAGCAGTACTTC.

This rearrangement joins TRBV6-1 to TRBJ2-5, with 9 nucleotides matching TRBD1. The J call may be in error: the DNA end matches TRBJ2-7 better. Germline loops: CDR1 MNHNS, CDR2 SASEGT. This CDR3 contains 15 residues. The CDR3 DNA reads as TGTGCCAGCTTAACGGGGGGACAGGGTACCTACGAGCAGTACTTC. It codes for CASLTGGQGTYEQYF.

The V gene is TRBV5-1, the J gene TRBJ2-3; 7 nucleotides match TRBD2. Germline V gives CDR1 SGHRS, CDR2 YFSETQ. V was clipped by 1 base and J by 3 bases; unmatched bases: 5. The length of the CDR3 is 15 residues. The CDR3 DNA is TGCGCCAGCAGCTTGTGGAGGGAGGGTACAGATACGCAGTATTTT. Encoded protein: CASSLWREGTDTQYF.

V usage is TRBV2 and J usage is TRBJ1-1; perhaps TRBD1 as D (6 bases). Germline assignment: CDR1 SNHLY and CDR2 FYNNEI. The CDR3 contains 13 residues. The V gene lost 1 base and the J gene lost 8 bases, with 11 bases spanning the gap. The CDR3: CASSEVPGVEAFF. CDR3 DNA: TGTGCCAGCAGTGAAGTACCAGGGGTGGAAGCTTTCTTT. Combining the CDR3 with reference TRBV2 and TRBJ1-1 gives the whole variable domain EPEVTQTPSHQVTQMGQEVILRCVPISNHLYFYWYRQILGQKVEFLVSFYNNEISEKSEIFDDQFSVERPDGSNFTLKIRSTKLEDSAMYFCASSEVPGVEAFFGQGTRLTVV.

The chain recombines TRBV6-1 with TRBJ2-1, with D perhaps TRBD2 (5 bases). Germline loops: CDR1 MNHNS, CDR2 SASEGT. The CDR3 is 15 amino acids. Trimming cost V 4 bases and J 1 base, with 11 bases left between them. CDR3 sequence reads: CASSVEGSSYNEQFF. The CDR3 region has the DNA TGTGCCAGCAGTGTAGAGGGAAGTTCCTACAATGAGCAGTTCTTC.

CDR3 DNA sequence: TGTGCCAGCAGCAAAACGGAAGGCGGTCAGGGGGTACCCGGGGAGCTGTTTTTT. As protein: CASSKTEGGQGVPGELFF. The V call is TRBV21-1, the J call TRBJ2-2; the table's TRBD1 call for D was not verified on the DNA. TRBV21-1 is a documented pseudogene. The CDR3 is 18 amino acids.

The gene calls are TRBV6-4 and TRBJ1-1; TRBD1 might be the D (5 bases). The CDR3 runs to 15 residues. Germline values: CDR1 MRHNA, CDR2 SNTAGT. The V and J ends lost 6 bases and 5 bases respectively, with 19 bases between them. The CDR3 sequence is CASRPDGGIGTEAFF. CDR3 sequence (DNA): TGTGCCAGCAGGCCGGACGGGGGGATAGGGACTGAAGCTTTCTTT.

The rearrangement joins TRBV11-2 to TRBJ2-3; TRBD1 might be the D (6 bases). Germline lookup yields CDR1 SGHAT and CDR2 FQNNGV. V was pared by 1 base and J by 4 bases, with 15 bases between. This CDR3 has 16 amino acids. The DNA for the CDR3 is TGTGCCAGCAGCTTAGGCCTGGGGGCGGAGGCAGATACGCAGTATTTT. Protein sequence: CASSLGLGAEADTQYF.

This rearrangement joins TRBV5-5 to TRBJ2-7; 10 bases fit TRBD1. Germline V gene data show CDR1 as SGHKS and CDR2 as YYEKEE (reference sequence). CDR3 size: 15 residues. With 2 bases clipped from V and 7 bases from J, the junction kept 9 bases outside the gene matches. The CDR3 DNA reads TGTGCCAGCAGCTTTACCGGGACAGGGGCGTTGGAGCAGTACTTC. It translates to CASSFTGTGALEQYF.

This clone showed up just once. The chain combines TRBV5-4 with TRBJ2-1, with D perhaps TRBD1 (5 bases). Trimming shortened V by 2 bases and J by 7 bases, and 16 bases separated the two germline ends. CDR1 and CDR2 (germline): SGHNT, YYREEE (reference sequence). This CDR3 comprises 15 residues. The CDR3 DNA sequence: TGTGCCAGCAGCTTAAGGGGTGCCCTAGGGAATGAGCAGTTCTTC. This gives the protein CASSLRGALGNEQFF.

DNA of the CDR3: TGTGCCAGCAGTCCCGACTGGATTAATCAGCCCCAGCATTTT. This sequence encodes CASSPDWINQPQHF. The rearrangement uses TRBV6-1 and TRBJ1-5; no firm D call. The germline CDR1 and CDR2 sequences are MNHNS and SASEGT. With 5 bases removed from V and 4 bases from J, the gap between germline ends came to 12 bases. This CDR3 comprises 14 residues.

V usage is TRBV11-2 and J usage is TRBJ2-1; unclear D gene. The CDR3 runs 12 residues. CDR1 and CDR2 (germline): SGHAT, FQNNGV. V lost 2 bases to trimming and J lost 12 bases, with 11 bases between them. The CDR3 spells CASSLRVYRQFF. CDR3 nucleotides: TGTGCCAGCAGCTTACGAGTTTATAGGCAGTTCTTC.

The CDR3, as DNA: TGCGCCAGCAGCTTGGGAGGACAGGGGATCTATGGCTACACCTTC. Translated: CASSLGGQGIYGYTF. The gene calls are TRBV5-1 and TRBJ1-2; TRBD1 agrees at 9 bases. The CDR3 has 15 residues. The J segment lost 4 bases and the V segment lost 0 bases, leaving 4 bases of the junction unmatched. From germline, CDR1 is SGHRS and CDR2 YFSETQ.

This clone was counted a single time. The chain joins TRBV6-1 to TRBJ2-3; D is perhaps TRBD2 (5 bases). CDR1 is MNHNS, CDR2 SASEGT, per germline. CDR3 size: 15 residues. Trimming removed 5 bases at V and 8 bases at J, with 20 bases between. The CDR3 nucleotides read TGTGCCAGCAGTTTAAGCCGGGCCACGAGGGCTACGCAGTATTTT. Protein sequence: CASSLSRATRATQYF.

Only a few counts were recorded for this clone. The chain links TRBV5-5 to TRBJ1-2; 7 nucleotides agree with TRBD1. The J segment lost 10 bases and the V segment lost 4 bases, leaving 10 bases of the junction unmatched. Germline-derived CDR1 and CDR2 are SGHKS and YYEKEE (reference sequence). CDR3 length: 13 residues. The DNA of the CDR3 is TGTGCCAGCAGCATCGACAGGGTTGTAGCCTACACCTTC. Translation: CASSIDRVVAYTF.

This clone was recorded once. The chain carries TRBV18 and TRBJ1-4; possible D gene TRBD1, 5 bases. Trimming cost V 1 base and J 2 bases, with 8 bases left between them. This CDR3 has 15 residues. Germline CDR1 is KGHSH and CDR2 is LQKENI. For the CDR3, the DNA is TGTGCCAGCTCACCACGTGGGGCTACTAATGAAAAACTGTTTTTT. It translates to CASSPRGATNEKLFF.

This clone was recorded a few times. This sequence joins TRBV6-1 and TRBJ1-1; TRBD1 matches at 7 bases. This CDR3 spans 14 amino acids. Germline CDR1 is MNHNS and CDR2 is SASEGT. The V segment lost 8 bases and the J segment 2 bases; nucleotides outside the gene matches: 8. DNA of the CDR3: TGTGCCAGCCAGATCGACAGGGTAAACACTGAAGCTTTCTTT. Translating gives CASQIDRVNTEAFF.